Shown below are 6 T cell receptor beta chains from a single sample sequenced in a study of OX40 agonist ivuxolimab in advanced cancers. Generated by immunoSEQ multiplex PCR, the TCRdb table keeps only in-frame clones and is missing some. The sample lists nearly 80,000 clones, approximately 84% seen once, with 20% to 25% in the top ten. The specimen was CD4+ or CD8+ T cells sorted from blood, collected in a trial of the OX40 agonist ivuxolimab. The receptors originated from an adult with an advanced solid tumor such as melanoma, head and neck, liver or kidney cancer.

In regard to this clone: A read error is the likely source, as a far larger clone sits one nucleotide away. In the same sample, other DNA sequences code for this CDR3. The gene calls are TRBV5-4 and TRBJ1-2, with 7 bases matching TRBD1. V lost 4 bases to trimming and J lost 8 bases; unmatched junction nucleotides: 17. Germline CDR1 SGHNT, CDR2 YYREEE (reference sequence). The CDR3 spans 16 residues. The CDR3 DNA reads as TGTGCCAGCAGCCAGGTTCCGGGACAGACCTCGGGGGGCTACACCTTC. Residues: CASSQVPGQTSGGYTF.

The genes are TRBV19 and TRBJ2-1, with TRBD2 matching over 10 bases. Germline CDR1 LNHDA, CDR2 SQIVND (reference sequence). CDR3 size: 16 residues. Unmatched junction bases numbered 13, after V lost 6 bases and J lost 8 bases. CDR3 coding DNA: TGTGCCAGTAGACAACTAGCGGGAAGTACGACGGATGAGCAGTTCTTC. This gives the protein CASRQLAGSTTDEQFF.

V and J are TRBV29-1 and TRBJ1-1; TRBD1 agrees at 8 bases. Germline loops: CDR1 SQVTM, CDR2 ANQGSEA. The CDR3 contains 11 residues. V lost 6 bases and J lost 10; bases outside the gene matches: 7. DNA of the CDR3: TGCAGCGTGCTAGAGGGGACAGGAGCTTTCTTT. This encodes CSVLEGTGAFF.

The chain carries TRBV11-2 and TRBJ1-1; possible D gene TRBD1, 6 bases. This CDR3 contains 12 residues. The V gene lost 7 bases and the J gene lost 5 bases, with 11 bases spanning the gap. The germline V gene encodes CDR1 SGHAT and CDR2 FQNNGV. CDR3 loop: CASNREKTEAFF. In DNA, the CDR3 is TGTGCCAGCAACAGGGAAAAAACTGAAGCTTTCTTT.

V gene TRBV6-1 combines with J gene TRBJ1-5, with D perhaps matching TRBD1 (5 bases). Germline CDR1 MNHNS, CDR2 SASEGT. CDR3 size: 12 residues. The V gene lost 9 bases and the J gene lost 4 bases, with 10 bases spanning the gap. CDR3 bases: TGTGCCAGTAAGGCAGGGAATCAGCCCCAGCATTTT. It translates to CASKAGNQPQHF.

In the case of this clone: Sequence at one end of the junction differs from germline and may be a read error. The chain links TRBV5-6 to TRBJ2-7; a possible D gene is TRBD1 (5 bases). CDR1 is SGHDT and CDR2 is YYEEEE in the germline V gene. The CDR3 spans 14 residues. CDR3 region: CASSYIQGTYGQYF. In nucleotides, the CDR3 is TGTGCCAGCAGCTATATTCAGGGCACCTACGGGCAGTACTTC.